The 16 T cell receptor beta chains in this list originate from one sample, sequenced in a study of T-cell memory formation after mild COVID-19. TCRdb processed the 5' RACE reads anew with MiXCR; each CDR3 protein has one entry. The sample lists around 420,000 distinct CDR3 sequences, roughly 24% occurring once. Sequencing was carried out using PBMCs or a T cell subset sorted from them (not recorded which). Receptors were obtained from an adult woman who had mild COVID-19 (a few samples of this study predate the infection). Cell type and time point are not known.

This clonotype was recorded a few times. V and J are TRBV3-1 and TRBJ2-2; 9 bases align to TRBD2. The CDR3 consists of 15 residues. Germline CDR1 is LGHDT and CDR2 is YNNKEL (reference sequence). Trimming took 5 bases from V and 4 from J; bases not matched to a gene: 5. CDR3 region: CASSDLAGSTGELFF. The DNA of the CDR3 is TGTGCCAGCAGCGACCTAGCGGGGAGCACCGGGGAGCTGTTTTTT.

This clonotype was seen a few times. The chain joins TRBV11-2 to TRBJ1-2, with TRBD1 as a possible D gene (5 bases). V shed 4 bases and J shed 6 bases, with 15 bases lying between them. The CDR3 covers 14 residues. Germline CDR1 SGHAT, CDR2 FQNNGV. The CDR3 bases are TGTGCCAGCAGCTGGGTGGAGGGGAGCCATGGCTACACCTTC. Protein sequence: CASSWVEGSHGYTF.

In its sample, this clonotype was seen a few times. The V and J genes are TRBV2 and TRBJ2-1; D gene uncertain. The CDR3 covers 14 residues. V lost 3 bases and J 0 bases, leaving 6 bases between the germline ends. Germline CDR1 and CDR2: SNHLY and FYNNEI. The CDR3 DNA is TGTGCCAGCAGTGACAGGTACTCCTACAATGAGCAGTTCTTC. Translation: CASSDRYSYNEQFF.

The rearrangement links TRBV7-9 to TRBJ2-3; TRBD2 aligns across 9 bases. V lost 11 bases, J lost 2 bases, and 14 bases stayed unmatched. The CDR3 is 16 residues long. CDR1 is SEHNR, CDR2 FQNEAQ, per germline (reference sequence). This chain's CDR3 is CAGNKRGAYHTDTQYF. The CDR3, as DNA: TGTGCCGGCAATAAGCGGGGGGCCTATCACACAGATACGCAGTATTTT.

The chain employs TRBV7-9 and TRBJ1-2; TRBD1 aligns across 12 bases. From germline, CDR1 is SEHNR and CDR2 FQNEAQ (reference sequence). The CDR3 length is 18 residues. V lost 2 bases and J lost 7; bases outside the gene matches: 14. CDR3 DNA: TGTGCCAGCAGCTTACCCGGAGAGGGACAGGGGGCGCGCCTTGGCTACACCTTC. Amino acids: CASSLPGEGQGARLGYTF.

The CDR3 spells CATSGLYGYTF. The CDR3 DNA is TGTGCCACCTCAGGGCTCTATGGCTACACCTTC. The rearrangement links TRBV25-1 to TRBJ1-2; D is possibly TRBD1 (5 bases). Germline CDR1 and CDR2: MGHDK and SYGVNS. The CDR3 is 11 residues long. The V end was cut by 10 bases, the J end by 4 bases, with 10 bases between.

The sample holds a few counts of this clonotype. The chain carries TRBV29-1 and TRBJ1-2; possibly TRBD1 for D (6 bases). Trimming removed 4 bases at V and 4 bases at J, with 10 bases between. The CDR3 has 12 residues. Germline CDR1 is SQVTM and CDR2 is ANQGSEA. CDR3 DNA sequence: TGCAGCGTTGTAGGGGGGGCCTATGGCTACACCTTC. It specifies CSVVGGAYGYTF.

V is TRBV12-5 and J is TRBJ2-1, with TRBD1 identical over 8 bases. CDR3 length: 16 residues. The V gene's germline CDR1 is LGHNT and CDR2 FRNRAP. Trimming removed 5 bases from V and 5 bases from J; junction bases left unmatched: 11. This CDR3 reads CASGGPPDRVDNEQFF. CDR3 sequence (DNA): TGTGCTAGTGGTGGACCCCCGGACAGGGTAGACAATGAGCAGTTCTTC. The full variable domain, rest sourced from reference TRBV12-5 and TRBJ2-1, is DARVTQTPRHKVTEMGQEVTMRCQPILGHNTVFWYRQTMMQGLELLAYFRNRAPLDDSGMPKDRFSAEMPDATLATLKIQPSEPRDSAVYFCASGGPPDRVDNEQFFGPGTRLTVL.

This clonotype was found a few times. The genes are TRBV9 and TRBJ2-3; tentative D call: TRBD2 (5 bases). The CDR3 is 16 residues long. Germline CDR1 reads SGDLS; CDR2 reads YYNGEE. The V gene lost 0 bases and the J gene lost 2 bases, with 13 bases spanning the gap. CDR3 nucleotide sequence: TGTGCCAGCAGCGTAGTTGGCAGGACTTCCACAGATACGCAGTATTTT. Protein: CASSVVGRTSTDTQYF.

J is TRBJ1-1 and V is TRBV12-3 or TRBV12-4; D is uncertain. The CDR3 runs 12 residues. V was shortened by 8 bases and J by 2 bases, with 9 bases between the two germline ends. This chain's CDR3 is CASRRPNTEAFF. DNA for the CDR3: TGTGCCAGCCGGAGACCCAACACTGAAGCTTTCTTT.

This clonotype was seen only a few times. The chain is built from TRBV12-5 and TRBJ2-1; D is unclear. The CDR3 loop spans 13 amino acids. Per germline, CDR1 LGHNT and CDR2 FRNRAP. Trimming pared 2 bases from V and 10 bases from J, leaving 12 bases between. CDR3 residues: CASGLNEYGEQFF. The CDR3 bases are TGTGCTAGTGGTTTGAATGAGTATGGGGAGCAGTTCTTC.

This chain uses TRBV5-1 with TRBJ2-3; D not resolved. The V gene lost 0 bases and the J gene lost 2 bases, with 10 bases spanning the gap. The CDR3 has 15 residues. Germline V CDR1 and CDR2: SGHRS, YFSETQ. DNA of the CDR3: TGCGCCAGCAGCTTGGGACCCATTGCCACAGATACGCAGTATTTT. This translates into CASSLGPIATDTQYF.

This clonotype came up many times. This chain uses TRBV12-3 or TRBV12-4 with TRBJ1-6; D unclear. This CDR3 contains 14 residues. V lost 5 bases, J lost 8 bases, and 13 bases lay in between. In nucleotides, the CDR3 is TGTGCCAGCAGTCTCTGGACGGGAGATTCACCCCTCCACTTT. Its translation: CASSLWTGDSPLHF.

Here the CDR3 reads CASSPQVSNTEAFF. For the CDR3, the DNA is TGTGCCAGCAGCCCGCAGGTGTCAAACACTGAAGCTTTCTTT. This chain joins TRBV7-9 and TRBJ1-1; D unclear. CDR1 is SEHNR and CDR2 is FQNEAQ in the germline V gene (reference sequence). V was shortened by 5 bases and J by 2 bases, with 12 bases between the two germline ends. The CDR3 runs to 14 residues.

The rearrangement links TRBV12-3 or TRBV12-4 to TRBJ2-7, with a weak D call TRBD1 (6 bases). The CDR3 is 15 residues long. Trimming left V 4 bases short and J 1 base short, with 14 bases between. The CDR3 nucleotides are TGTGCCAGCAGTTCTTACCGGGACATATCCTACGAGCAGTACTTC. As protein: CASSSYRDISYEQYF.

The gene calls are TRBV24-1 and TRBJ2-5; D is unclear. V shed 7 bases and J shed 7 bases, with 9 bases lying between them. The CDR3 spans 11 residues. CDR1 is KGHDR, CDR2 SFDVKD, per germline. In DNA, the CDR3 is TGTGCCACCAGCAAATCAGGGACCCAGTACTTC. Translating it yields CATSKSGTQYF.